The TCR beta chain under discussion was sequenced for a study of blood T cell repertoires in COVID-19. As for the study in general: The analysed material was cDNA or gDNA that came from T cells, B-cell-depleted T cells, or PBMCs.

Concerning this clone itself: Additional DNA sequences in this sample encode the identical CDR3.

The CDR3 totals 12 residues. Germline CDR1 MNHEY, CDR2 SVGAGI. Trimming shortened V by 4 bases and J by 0 bases, and 3 bases separated the two germline ends. Only in-frame clones appear in the TCRdb table, and some are missing; sequencing was by immunoSEQ multiplex PCR. The sample consists of 70,000 to 75,000 clones, 70% to 85% of them appearing once. V and J are TRBV6-5 and TRBJ1-1; D is unclear. This TCR derives from a man between 65 and 80 years old with acute or convalescent COVID-19. Sequencing input: peripheral blood. This chain's CDR3 is CASSSVNTEAFF. The CDR3 nucleotides read TGTGCCAGCAGTTCAGTGAACACTGAAGCTTTCTTT.